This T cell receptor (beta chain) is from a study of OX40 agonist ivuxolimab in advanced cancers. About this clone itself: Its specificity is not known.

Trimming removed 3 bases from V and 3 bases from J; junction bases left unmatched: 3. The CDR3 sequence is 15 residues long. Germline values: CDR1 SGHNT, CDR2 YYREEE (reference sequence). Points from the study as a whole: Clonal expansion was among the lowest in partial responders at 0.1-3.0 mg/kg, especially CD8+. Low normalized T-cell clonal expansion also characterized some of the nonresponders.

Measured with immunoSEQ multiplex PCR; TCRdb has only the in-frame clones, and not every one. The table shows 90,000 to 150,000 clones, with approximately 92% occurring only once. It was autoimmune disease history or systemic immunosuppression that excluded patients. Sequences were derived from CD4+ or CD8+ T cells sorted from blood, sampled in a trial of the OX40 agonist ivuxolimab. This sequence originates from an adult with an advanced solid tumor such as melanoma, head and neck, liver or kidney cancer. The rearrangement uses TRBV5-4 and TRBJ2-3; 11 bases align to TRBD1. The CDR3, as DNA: TGTGCCAGCAGCTACGGGACAGGGGGAACAGATACGCAGTATTTT. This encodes CASSYGTGGTDTQYF.